The following is a T cell receptor beta chain sequence with its context. Relapses following autologous stem cell transplantation were seen in all patients, with brentuximab vedotin exposure varying. CDR1 and CDR2 (germline): GTSNPN, SVGIG (reference sequence). V shed 5 bases, J shed 7 bases, and the junction held 7 bases outside the gene matches. CDR3 length: 13 residues. This specimen belongs to a study of PD-1 blockade in classical Hodgkin lymphoma. Assay: immunoSEQ multiplex PCR; the TCRdb copy retains only in-frame clones and omits some. The sample holds 13,000 or so clones; more than 85% are singletons and the top ten take 20% to 25%.

Sequenced here: peripheral blood mononuclear cells (PBMCs), sampled at baseline. This receptor was obtained from a human donor with classical Hodgkin lymphoma. The chain is built from TRBV30 and TRBJ2-7; 11 nucleotides align to TRBD1. CDR3 in DNA: TGTGCCTGGGAGACCGGGACAGGGGGGGAGCAGTACTTC. Its translation is CAWETGTGGEQYF.